Listed here are 28 T cell receptor beta chains from one sample, sequenced in a study of response to subunit inactivated influenza vaccine. TCRdb re-derived calls from the RT-PCR reads in MiXCR, one entry per CDR3 protein. The sample holds about 310,000 distinct CDR3 sequences, 22% seen once. Sequences were derived from PBMCs from blood, sampled less than 22 months after vaccination. These receptors all stem from a man aged 50-75 years who received an inactivated influenza vaccine.

This clonotype was detected a few times. The chain combines TRBV24-1 with TRBJ1-5; D gene ambiguous. This CDR3 is 14 amino acids long. With 4 bases removed from V and 3 bases from J, the gap between germline ends came to 9 bases. The V gene's germline CDR1 is KGHDR and CDR2 SFDVKD. The CDR3 bases are TGTGCCACCAGTGACCCGGGGATCAATCAGCCCCAGCATTTT. It is translated as CATSDPGINQPQHF.

This clonotype showed up many times. V usage is TRBV2 and J usage is TRBJ1-1, with D maybe TRBD1 (5 bases). Germline loops: CDR1 SNHLY, CDR2 FYNNEI. The CDR3 runs 14 residues. The V end was cut by 4 bases, the J end by 0 bases, with 9 bases between. The CDR3 nucleotides are TGTGCCAGCAGTGGACAGCTTCTGAACACTGAAGCTTTCTTT. Its protein is CASSGQLLNTEAFF.

The chain has TRBV12-3 or TRBV12-4 and TRBJ2-1; D remains ambiguous. This CDR3 has 11 residues. Trimming removed 6 bases from V and 8 bases from J, with 8 bases in between. The CDR3 reads CASSQAYEQFF. The CDR3 coding sequence is TGTGCCAGCAGCCAAGCCTATGAGCAGTTCTTC.

This clonotype has ten or more counts. CDR3 amino acids: CASSDRVPTNEKLFF. Here the CDR3 DNA reads TGTGCCAGCAGTGACAGGGTCCCAACTAATGAAAAACTGTTTTTT. V and J are TRBV28 and TRBJ1-4; 7 positions match TRBD1. This CDR3 region has 15 residues. J gave up 0 bases and V 5 bases, and 3 bases lay outside the gene matches. Germline CDR1 is MDHEN and CDR2 is SYDVKM. Full variable domain (rest looked up from reference TRBV28 and TRBJ1-4): DVKVTQSSRYLVKRTGEKVFLECVQDMDHENMFWYRQDPGLGLRLIYFSYDVKMKEKGDIPEGYSVSREKKERFSLILESASTNQTSMYLCASSDRVPTNEKLFFGSGTQLSVL.

V usage is TRBV5-6 and J usage is TRBJ2-7; TRBD1 aligns across 7 bases. The V and J ends lost 4 bases and 0 bases, in that order; junction bases with no gene match: 7. The CDR3 runs 15 residues. The germline gives CDR1 SGHDT, CDR2 YYEEEE. For the CDR3, the DNA is TGTGCCAGCAGCCCCGGACAGGTGAGCTCCTACGAGCAGTACTTC. Amino acid sequence: CASSPGQVSSYEQYF.

The table lists this clonotype with many counts. V usage is TRBV6-2 or TRBV6-3 and J usage is TRBJ1-5; 12 bases align to TRBD1. CDR1 and CDR2 (germline): MNHEY, SVGEGT. The CDR3 extends over 15 amino acids. J lost 5 bases, V lost 7 bases, and 6 bases had no gene match. The CDR3 is CASKQGQGAYQPQHF. DNA for the CDR3: TGTGCCAGCAAACAGGGACAGGGGGCCTATCAGCCCCAGCATTTT.

This clonotype occurred many times. The V gene is TRBV12-3 or TRBV12-4, the J gene TRBJ1-6; 12 bases line up with TRBD1. The ends lost 4 bases at V and 7 bases at J; junction bases unmatched: 8. The CDR3 loop spans 17 amino acids. CDR3 bases: TGTGCCAGCAGTTCCGGGGACAGGGGGCTAAGAAATTCACCCCTCCACTTT. Translated, it gives CASSSGDRGLRNSPLHF.

This clonotype was detected only a few times. The CDR3 loop reads CASSYGSLRTSEGGTYGYTF. DNA for the CDR3: TGTGCCAGCAGTTACGGTAGCTTACGAACTTCCGAAGGGGGTACCTATGGCTACACCTTC. The chain uses TRBV6-2 or TRBV6-3 and TRBJ1-2, with D perhaps matching TRBD1 (6 bases). Trimming cost V 2 bases and J 4 bases, with 29 bases left between them. This CDR3 has 20 amino acids. The germline V gene encodes CDR1 MNHEY and CDR2 SVGEGT.

In this sample, this clonotype turned up a few times. This sequence joins TRBV5-5 and TRBJ2-2; the match to TRBD1 covers 9 bases. Germline V gene data show CDR1 as SGHKS and CDR2 as YYEKEE (reference sequence). After removal of 4 bases from V and 7 bases from J, the junction contained 11 bases not matched to a gene. This CDR3 is built from 16 residues. The CDR3 DNA is TGTGCCAGCAGCCCCGGCGGGACAGGGTCATACGGGGAGCTGTTTTTT. Protein sequence: CASSPGGTGSYGELFF. Combining the CDR3 with reference TRBV5-5 and TRBJ2-2 gives the whole variable domain DAGVTQSPTHLIKTRGQQVTLRCSPISGHKSVSWYQQVLGQGPQFIFQYYEKEERGRGNFPDRFSARQFPNYSSELNVNALLLGDSALYLCASSPGGTGSYGELFFGEGSRLTVL.

J is TRBJ1-5 and V is TRBV19, with 8 bases lining up with TRBD1. The germline CDR1 and CDR2 sequences are LNHDA and SQIVND (reference sequence). V was clipped by 4 bases and J by 1 base; unmatched bases: 6. This CDR3 is built from 16 residues. The CDR3 coding sequence is TGTGCCAGTAGTACCTACGACAGGGGCAGCAATCAGCCCCAGCATTTT. It yields the protein CASSTYDRGSNQPQHF.

J is TRBJ2-7 and V is TRBV4-2; 10 positions agree with TRBD1. Germline V gives CDR1 LGHNA, CDR2 YNFKEQ. Trimming took 5 bases from V and 0 from J; bases not matched to a gene: 4. This CDR3 is built from 15 residues. The CDR3 bases are TGTGCCAGCAGCAAAGGACAGGGGGACTCCTACGAGCAGTACTTC. This codes for CASSKGQGDSYEQYF.

In its sample, this clonotype was seen a few times. V usage is TRBV11-2 and J usage is TRBJ2-3; D remains unclear. V lost 2 bases to trimming and J lost 5 bases, with 8 bases between them. The CDR3 has 13 residues. CDR1 is SGHAT, CDR2 FQNNGV, per germline. Written as DNA, the CDR3 is TGTGCCAGCAGCTTATTACGGAGAGATACGCAGTATTTT. It codes for CASSLLRRDTQYF.

The table lists this clonotype with a count of one. The rearrangement links TRBV7-9 to TRBJ2-1; TRBD1 aligns across 10 bases. V gave up 2 bases and J gave up 4 bases; unmatched junction bases: 5. This CDR3 contains 16 residues. CDR1 and CDR2 (germline): SEHNR, FQNEAQ (reference sequence). The DNA of the CDR3 is TGTGCCAGCAGCTTATCTGGGACAGGGGTTTACAATGAGCAGTTCTTC. It codes for CASSLSGTGVYNEQFF.

The V and J genes are TRBV20-1 and TRBJ2-3; 9 bases agree with TRBD1. CDR3 length equals 15 residues. The germline CDR1 and CDR2 sequences are DFQATT and SNEGSKA (reference sequence). V trimming: 6 bases; J trimming: 7 bases; junction bases outside the gene matches: 14. The CDR3 region is CSAKRTGVAGYTQYF. The CDR3 nucleotides are TGCAGTGCCAAACGGACAGGGGTAGCCGGTTATACGCAGTATTTT.

V is TRBV21-1 and J is TRBJ2-7. TRBV21-1 is a listed pseudogene. CDR3 length equals 14 residues. DNA of the CDR3: TGTGCCAGCAGCACGGACGGTACCTCCTACGAGCAGTACTTC. Its protein is CASSTDGTSYEQYF.

V usage is TRBV20-1 and J usage is TRBJ2-5, with a tentative D call TRBD1 (5 bases). The CDR3 totals 12 residues. Trimming left V 1 base short and J 9 bases short, with 12 bases between. Germline V gives CDR1 DFQATT, CDR2 SNEGSKA (reference sequence). The CDR3 region is CSARVQAGPQYF. CDR3 nucleotides: TGCAGTGCTAGAGTACAGGCAGGGCCCCAGTACTTC.

In the case of this clonotype: This may stem from a read error, because a much larger clone lies one nucleotide away. The chain recombines TRBV20-1 with TRBJ1-5; 9 bases align to TRBD1. The V segment lost 6 bases and the J segment 1 base; nucleotides outside the gene matches: 4. Germline assignment: CDR1 DFQATT and CDR2 SNEGSKA (reference sequence). The CDR3 totals 14 residues. For the CDR3, the DNA is TGCAGTGCCCGGGACAGGGAAAGCAATCAGCCCCAGCATTTT. Translating it yields CSARDRESNQPQHF.

CDR3 DNA sequence: TGCGCCAGCAGCCCCTGGTCGGCCTACACAGATACGCAGTATTTT. Residues: CASSPWSAYTDTQYF. The J gene is TRBJ2-3, the V gene TRBV5-1; no definite D call. In germline, CDR1 is SGHRS, CDR2 YFSETQ. V was cut by 4 bases and J by 2 bases, with 14 bases left in between. There are 15 residues in the CDR3.

The chain employs TRBV5-6 and TRBJ2-1; D is possibly TRBD1 or TRBD2 (5 bases each). From germline, CDR1 is SGHDT and CDR2 YYEEEE. This CDR3 is built from 14 residues. Trimming pared 2 bases from V and 8 bases from J, leaving 14 bases between. CDR3 region: CASSFFRDADEQFF. The CDR3 DNA follows: TGTGCCAGCAGCTTCTTTCGGGACGCGGATGAGCAGTTCTTC.

The V call is TRBV7-6, the J call TRBJ1-4, with 8 nucleotides matching TRBD1. V lost 2 bases and J lost 8; bases outside the gene matches: 10. The CDR3 is 16 amino acids. The germline gives CDR1 SGHVS, CDR2 FNYEAQ. This CDR3 is CASSLNRQGAGEKLFF. The CDR3 DNA reads as TGTGCCAGCAGCTTAAATCGGCAGGGGGCAGGCGAAAAACTGTTTTTT.

This clonotype was picked up a small number of times. The chain employs TRBV10-3 and TRBJ2-2, with D perhaps TRBD2 (6 bases). This CDR3 comprises 14 residues. The V gene's germline CDR1 is ENHRY and CDR2 SYGVKD. Trimming removed 6 bases from V and 1 base from J, with 9 bases in between. The CDR3 region is CAISRDLNTGELFF. CDR3 nucleotide sequence: TGTGCCATCAGCCGGGACTTGAACACCGGGGAGCTGTTTTTT.

This clonotype was counted between two and nine times. The chain joins TRBV5-6 to TRBJ1-1; unclear D gene. Germline V gene data show CDR1 as SGHDT and CDR2 as YYEEEE. The CDR3 extends over 13 amino acids. Deletions cut 2 bases from V and 0 bases from J, with 5 bases between. The CDR3, as DNA: TGTGCCAGCAGCTTTGTGATGAACACTGAAGCTTTCTTT. Amino acids: CASSFVMNTEAFF.

This clonotype showed up many times. This chain connects TRBV20-1 to TRBJ1-1, with a possible D match to TRBD1 (5 bases). Trimming cost V 3 bases and J 4 bases, with 12 bases left between them. The CDR3 has 13 amino acids. Germline assignment: CDR1 DFQATT and CDR2 SNEGSKA (reference sequence). The DNA of the CDR3 is TGCAGTGCTAGGCCCCCCGGGGGCACTGAAGCTTTCTTT. Its protein is CSARPPGGTEAFF.

This clonotype was found many times. The genes are TRBV6-1 and TRBJ1-4; D not certain. V lost 6 bases and J lost 0, with 14 bases in between. The V gene's germline CDR1 is MNHNS and CDR2 SASEGT. The CDR3 is 16 amino acids. The CDR3 DNA reads TGTGCCAGCAGCATACATTGGAAAGCAACTAATGAAAAACTGTTTTTT. This translates into CASSIHWKATNEKLFF.

In this sample, this clonotype turned up a few times. The V call is TRBV29-1, the J call TRBJ2-7; 7 bases map to TRBD2. J gave up 5 bases and V 4 bases, and 11 bases lay outside the gene matches. The CDR3 has 14 amino acids. Germline V CDR1 and CDR2: SQVTM, ANQGSEA. The chain's CDR3 is CSVARTSPVHEQYF. The DNA of the CDR3 is TGCAGCGTTGCTAGGACTAGTCCCGTCCACGAGCAGTACTTC.

The chain uses TRBV6-4 and TRBJ2-1; possible D gene TRBD1, 7 bases. The V end was cut by 3 bases, the J end by 5 bases, with 14 bases between. Germline CDR1 and CDR2: MRHNA and SNTAGT. This CDR3 comprises 15 residues. This chain's CDR3 is CASSDKEGAHNEQFF. CDR3 DNA sequence: TGTGCCAGCAGTGATAAGGAGGGGGCCCACAATGAGCAGTTCTTC.

Worth noting for this clonotype: One junction end disagrees with the germline gene, perhaps due to a read error. The chain couples TRBV5-1 to TRBJ1-4, with D possibly matching TRBD1 (5 bases). Germline V lookup: CDR1 SGHRS, CDR2 YFSETQ. The CDR3 runs 16 residues. The CDR3 region has the DNA TGCGTCAGCAGCTTGGATTTAAGGGGCCGTAATGAAAAACTGTTTTTT. It is translated as CVSSLDLRGRNEKLFF.

The chain combines TRBV5-1 with TRBJ1-2; D gene ambiguous. Germline V CDR1 and CDR2: SGHRS, YFSETQ. This CDR3 comprises 15 residues. Trimming shortened V by 0 bases and J by 4 bases, and 13 bases separated the two germline ends. In DNA, the CDR3 is TGCGCCAGCAGCTTGGCCTGGCAGGACCTCTATGGCTACACCTTC. Its protein product is CASSLAWQDLYGYTF.